Listed below are T cell receptor beta chains from one sample, sequenced in a study of blood T cell repertoires in COVID-19. Sequencing used immunoSEQ multiplex PCR; TCRdb keeps in-frame clones, though not all of them. The sample lists 65,000 to 95,000 clones, over 70% occurring once. Sequenced: peripheral blood. These TCRs come from a man aged 50-59 years with active or convalescent COVID-19. The CDR3 runs from the conserved cysteine through the conserved F or W. Fields, in order: D gene, V gene, CDR3 protein. The D gene is left open where the match is weak.

>-|TRBV6-2/TRBV6-3
CASSYLPGLIEGGELFF
>TRBD2|TRBV6-5
CASREGLAGLGTQYF
>TRBD1|TRBV4-1
CASSQEWDRGEKLFF
>-|TRBV9
CASSAGTSSQPQHF
>-|TRBV5-1
CASSLMGGKNIQYF
>TRBD2|TRBV9
CASSPGRTSGGTDTQYF
>TRBD1|TRBV9
CASSRQGDSYEQYF
>-|TRBV10-2
CASSGALVDQYF
>-|TRBV5-5
CASSLRGAAYEQYF
>-|TRBV4-3
CASSLRETDTQYF
>-|TRBV5-1
CASSLGAQETQYF
>-|TRBV3-1/TRBV3-2
CASSQIGGALRTQYF
>TRBD1|TRBV10-3
CAITRGQTGNTEAFF
>TRBD1|TRBV12-5
CASGDREVSYEQYF
>-|TRBV30
CAWSPAGNQPQHF
>-|TRBV9
CASSVARDEQYF
>-|TRBV11-2
CASSLLQGSYEQYF
>TRBD2|TRBV3-1/TRBV3-2
CASSQPLAGGSTDTQYF
>TRBD2|TRBV4-3
CASSQTGLADSTDTQYF
>TRBD1|TRBV10-3
CATGQDTEAFF
>-|TRBV6-5
CASSPGAEGGAFF
>TRBD2|TRBV11-2
CASSRRASGVSGELFF
>-|TRBV10-3
CAISESSGAHF
>-|TRBV28
CASSLSGLEQFF
>-|TRBV21-1
CASSKKGQGVSTDTQYF
>TRBD1|TRBV29-1
CSISWDRDSTEAFF
>-|TRBV11-2
CASSLDGQLNEKLFF
>-|TRBV11-2
CASSLVGGAGQLFF
>TRBD2|TRBV10-3
CAISESAGELGELFF
>-|TRBV5-1
CASSPRDTLYNEQFF
>-|TRBV5-1
CASSLIGDTIYF
>-|TRBV12-3/TRBV12-4
CASSTRGQKGYTF
>-|TRBV6-1
CASSEPAWGGYRDTEAFF
>-|TRBV5-1
CASRVVTGEETQYF
>TRBD1|TRBV9
CASSSGPGRGLEEQYF
>TRBD1|TRBV5-1
CASSSGEPGQVHQPQHF
>-|TRBV20-1
CSAGRGSPLHF
>-|TRBV5-6
CASSQTAQETQYF
>-|TRBV27
CASKGLLETSQYNSPLHF
>TRBD2|TRBV7-9
CASSPGGGQETQYF
>-|TRBV19
CASSRRGVGEGRGGYTF
>-|TRBV11-2
CASSPNTGGTEAFF
>-|TRBV27
CATQLWGGDTKVNEQFF
>-|TRBV7-9
CASSPQQGTTQYF
>TRBD1|TRBV7-9
CASSGGQGARETQYF
>TRBD1|TRBV19
CASSTTGGWDTEAFF
>TRBD2|TRBV24-1
CATSDPRLAGEAGELFF
>-|TRBV25-1
CASRAQGRTEAFF
>-|TRBV20-1
CSDYSSPLHF
>-|TRBV6-4
CASSPGRNQPQHF
>-|TRBV5-6
CASSGRAGGYTF
>-|TRBV19
CASINWEGGTRSYTF
>TRBD2|TRBV9
CASSARLAGEGEQFF
>TRBD2|TRBV29-1
CSTGLPGMNEQFF
>-|TRBV6-1
CASSEDSMWGYTF
>TRBD1|TRBV5-1
CASSRDRGMGTEAFF
>-|TRBV7-2
CASSPQTGSTEAFF
>-|TRBV5-1
CASSLDAGRINIQYF
>-|TRBV4-1
CASSQDGHSTQTQYF